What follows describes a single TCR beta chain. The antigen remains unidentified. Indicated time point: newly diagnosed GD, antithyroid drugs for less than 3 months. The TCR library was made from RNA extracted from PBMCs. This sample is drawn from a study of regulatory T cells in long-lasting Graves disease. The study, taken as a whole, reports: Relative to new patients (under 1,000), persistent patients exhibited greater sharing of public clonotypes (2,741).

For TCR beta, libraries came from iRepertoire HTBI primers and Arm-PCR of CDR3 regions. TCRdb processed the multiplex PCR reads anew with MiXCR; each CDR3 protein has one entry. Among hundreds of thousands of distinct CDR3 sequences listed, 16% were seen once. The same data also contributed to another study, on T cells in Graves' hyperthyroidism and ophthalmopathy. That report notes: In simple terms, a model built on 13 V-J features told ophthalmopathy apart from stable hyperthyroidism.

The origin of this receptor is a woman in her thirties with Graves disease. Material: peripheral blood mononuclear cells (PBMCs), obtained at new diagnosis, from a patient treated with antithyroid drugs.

In DNA form, the CDR3 reads TGTGCCAGCAGCTTATACGGATCCCCCGTGAGCGGTACTGAAGCTTTCTTT. Encoded protein: CASSLYGSPVSGTEAFF. The genes are TRBV7-9 and TRBJ1-1; D is ambiguous. This CDR3 has 17 residues. V lost 2 bases and J 5 bases, leaving 21 bases between the germline ends. The germline V gene encodes CDR1 SEHNR and CDR2 FQNEAQ (reference sequence).